Each of the 9 T cell receptor beta chains below was sequenced from the same sample in a study of lymphopenia after photon versus proton radiotherapy. The protocol was immunoSEQ multiplex PCR, while the TCRdb copy is restricted to in-frame clones and leaves out a portion. This table has tens of thousands of clones, around 83% appearing once. The sample consisted of peripheral blood, taken from a patient treated with proton-based radiotherapy. These receptors originate from a woman aged 70-85 years with pancreatic cancer. Some clones in this sample may be carry-over from other donors' samples.

The chain joins TRBV7-9 to TRBJ2-3; tentatively, D is TRBD1 or TRBD2 (5 bases each). V dropped 5 bases and J dropped 1 base, with 7 bases sitting between them. Germline CDR1 is SEHNR and CDR2 is FQNEAQ (reference sequence). CDR3 length: 13 amino acids. This chain's CDR3 is CASSRGGTDTQYF. In DNA, the CDR3 is TGTGCCAGCAGCAGAGGGGGCACAGATACGCAGTATTTT.

This clone was counted once. This chain joins TRBV19 and TRBJ1-1; 7 bases agree with TRBD1. Germline CDR1 LNHDA, CDR2 SQIVND (reference sequence). The CDR3 covers 12 residues. V trimming: 11 bases; J trimming: 6 bases; junction bases outside the gene matches: 9. DNA of the CDR3: TGTGCCGTTACAGGGGAAGGTTCTGAAGCTTTCTTT. This translates into CAVTGEGSEAFF.

The table lists this clone with a count of one. The chain employs TRBV6-5 and TRBJ2-5, with TRBD2 as a possible D gene (5 bases). The V gene lost 9 bases and the J gene lost 2 bases, with 7 bases spanning the gap. Germline values: CDR1 MNHEY, CDR2 SVGAGI. This CDR3 is built from 11 residues. DNA of the CDR3: TGTGCCAGTTGGGAGCAAGAGACCCAGTACTTC. This sequence encodes CASWEQETQYF.

This sequence joins TRBV28 and TRBJ1-2; TRBD1 agrees at 9 bases. Germline CDR1 reads MDHEN; CDR2 reads SYDVKM. V shed 7 bases and J 7 bases; nucleotides not matched to a gene: 16. This CDR3 spans 16 amino acids. The CDR3 is CASTSGTGRTGAGYTF. The CDR3 DNA follows: TGTGCCAGCACCAGCGGGACAGGGCGAACGGGGGCTGGCTACACCTTC.

The chain carries TRBV28 and TRBJ2-7; D is possibly TRBD2 (5 bases). CDR1 is MDHEN and CDR2 is SYDVKM in the germline V gene. CDR3 length equals 14 residues. Between the trimmed V and J ends, which lost 2 bases and 2 bases, there was a span of 10 bases. The CDR3 nucleotides are TGTGCCAGCAGTTTAGAGGGTTTCACCTACGAGCAGTACTTC. The encoded protein is CASSLEGFTYEQYF.

This sequence joins TRBV28 and TRBJ1-1; the D is unclear. There are 13 residues in the CDR3. The germline V gene encodes CDR1 MDHEN and CDR2 SYDVKM. The V and J ends lost 7 bases and 1 base respectively, with 10 bases between them. Here the CDR3 reads CASTPSWNTEAFF. Here the CDR3 DNA reads TGTGCCAGCACCCCGAGTTGGAACACTGAAGCTTTCTTT.

Note on this clone: Its ends do not fully match the called genes, so a read error is possible. The chain has TRBV4-1 and TRBJ2-1; D may correspond to TRBD1 or TRBD2 (6 bases each). Per the germline V gene, CDR1 is MGHRA and CDR2 is YSYEKL. The CDR3 loop spans 15 amino acids. The CDR3: CASGQDRGQYNEQFF. CDR3 DNA sequence: TGCGCCAGCGGCCAAGATCGGGGGCAGTACAATGAGCAGTTCTTC.

This chain joins TRBV6-6 and TRBJ2-7; 7 bases are shared with TRBD1. The CDR3 sequence is 14 residues long. Germline CDR1 is MNHNY and CDR2 is SVGAGI (reference sequence). J lost 0 bases, V lost 5 bases, and 4 bases had no gene match. Here the CDR3 DNA reads TGTGCCAGCAGTAGAGGGACAGTCTCCTACGAGCAGTACTTC. It specifies CASSRGTVSYEQYF.

This clone has just one count. This rearrangement joins TRBV10-3 to TRBJ1-2, with TRBD1 as a possible D gene (5 bases). The ends were cut back, 7 bases at V and 4 bases at J, with 10 bases in the middle. The germline gives CDR1 ENHRY, CDR2 SYGVKD. There are 12 residues in the CDR3. DNA for the CDR3: TGTGCCATCACGGAGGGGAGCTATGGCTACACCTTC. It specifies CAITEGSYGYTF.